This T cell receptor beta chain was obtained from a study of T cells in Graves' hyperthyroidism and ophthalmopathy (dated by TCRdb to about 2019). General notes on the study: Peripheral blood samples were taken at the time of initial diagnosis, prior to any treatment. To identify distinguishing TCR V-J signatures, a discovery cohort of about 95 patients was used, comprising 40 to 45 with Graves' ophthalmopathy and about 59 with stable Graves' hyperthyroidism. After sampling, hyperthyroidism patients received methimazole starting at 30 mg daily, and ophthalmopathy patients received high-dose intravenous methylprednisolone. In about 6 Graves' hyperthyroidism patients, the study also compared T-cell repertoires from thyroid tissue with T-cell repertoires from blood. The paper reports TCR Vbeta CDR3 sequencing of more than 120 peripheral blood samples: some 41 ophthalmopathy, approximately 74 hyperthyroidism and around 17 progressor patients. Whether ophthalmopathy could be predicted prospectively was tested in an independent validation cohort made up of some 20 hyperthyroidism patients plus 17 patients who later progressed to ophthalmopathy. The 100 or so discovery patients were randomly split 7:3 into training and test sets. Overall study outcomes, separate from this receptor: In cross-validation, a model built on a 13 V-J signature told ophthalmopathy apart from stable hyperthyroidism with 85% to 90% sensitivity and around 81% specificity, and in testing the same model reached 80%/75%. Most expanded thyroid clonotypes (frequency above 0.001) were also detected in blood, a finding suggesting that blood repertoires may reflect thyroid immune responses. No statistical method was used to set the sample size in advance, and investigators knew the group allocation. In validation, the model predicted progression to ophthalmopathy with around 71% sensitivity and less than 80% specificity, a median of about 6 months before onset.

Stable Graves' hyperthyroidism was defined as the absence of progression to ophthalmopathy over 18 months of follow-up. The hyperthyroidism patients were between 18 and 65 years old and newly diagnosed, with a disease duration of less than 2 months. Exclusion was applied to patients with uncontrolled infections, other autoimmune diseases, pregnancy or lactation. Diagnoses relied on clinical symptoms, serum thyroxine and TRAb, thyroid ultrasound and orbital computed tomography. Ficoll-Paque density gradient centrifugation was used to isolate PBMCs from approximately 11 ml of fresh peripheral blood. Total RNA was extracted with Trizol reagent, and quality was checked on an Agilent 2100 Bioanalyzer. About this clonotype: Its antigen specificity is not known. No base-level quality is on record; no much larger clone is a single base apart.

The cysteine opens and the phenylalanine closes a CDR3 of 17 amino acids. The entry retains the CDR3 DNA only, 51 bases that are in frame from base 1. Via the germline V gene (reference sequence), CDR1 is DFQATT and CDR2 SNEGSKA. From V the trimming removes 6 bases and from J it removes 4 bases, while the gene matches leave 14 bases of the junction unaccounted for. Amplification of TCR beta CDR3 regions was carried out from RNA transcripts. The TCR CDR3 was subjected to a first round of RT-PCR using the HTBI primer set and the Qiagen OneStep RT-PCR kit. A second multiplex PCR round built the libraries, followed by size selection and purification. Sequencing of the libraries was done on an Illumina HiSeq2000 using paired-end 100 bp reads. In the source study's methods: Raw data were processed with SOAPnuke, discarding reads with adapters, uncalled bases, mean Phred below 15, or no exact constant-primer or identifier match. High-quality paired reads were merged with COPE v1.2.5, and unique nucleotide sequences were defined as clonotypes. MiTCR v1.1 was used to align clonotypes to the IMGT TRBV, TRBD and TRBJ reference segments. Only V-J combinations with frequency above 0.0001, covering approximately 99% of repertoires, were analysed. A TCS score was defined as the ratio of F50 (clonal expansion) to E x V (chaos), with BLOSUM62-based TCRdist applied between CDR3 peptides within each V-J. Welch's t-statistics and random forest reduced fewer than 600 V-J features to about 13, which were used in a naive Bayes classifier (R e1071). TCRdb's own reprocessing of the public reads used fastp at Q25 and MiXCR and kept productive beta chains. Rows are combined by CDR3 protein, so each entry shows the most common genes and DNA. These V and J calls are TCRdb output, not the study's own analysis. Recorded for this sample are about 360,000 distinct CDR3 sequences; roughly an eighth of them occurred a single time. Of the sample, 9.2% is held by the ten largest clones.

In this chain, TRBV20-1 is recombined with TRBJ2-6, with 8 middle bases fitting TRBD2. This receptor was obtained from a woman younger than 30 with Graves' hyperthyroidism. Sequenced sample: blood. The CDR3 is CSAPTSALITGANVLTF. The bases read TGCAGTGCCCCGACTAGCGCACTCATCACCGGGGCCAACGTCCTGACTTTC.